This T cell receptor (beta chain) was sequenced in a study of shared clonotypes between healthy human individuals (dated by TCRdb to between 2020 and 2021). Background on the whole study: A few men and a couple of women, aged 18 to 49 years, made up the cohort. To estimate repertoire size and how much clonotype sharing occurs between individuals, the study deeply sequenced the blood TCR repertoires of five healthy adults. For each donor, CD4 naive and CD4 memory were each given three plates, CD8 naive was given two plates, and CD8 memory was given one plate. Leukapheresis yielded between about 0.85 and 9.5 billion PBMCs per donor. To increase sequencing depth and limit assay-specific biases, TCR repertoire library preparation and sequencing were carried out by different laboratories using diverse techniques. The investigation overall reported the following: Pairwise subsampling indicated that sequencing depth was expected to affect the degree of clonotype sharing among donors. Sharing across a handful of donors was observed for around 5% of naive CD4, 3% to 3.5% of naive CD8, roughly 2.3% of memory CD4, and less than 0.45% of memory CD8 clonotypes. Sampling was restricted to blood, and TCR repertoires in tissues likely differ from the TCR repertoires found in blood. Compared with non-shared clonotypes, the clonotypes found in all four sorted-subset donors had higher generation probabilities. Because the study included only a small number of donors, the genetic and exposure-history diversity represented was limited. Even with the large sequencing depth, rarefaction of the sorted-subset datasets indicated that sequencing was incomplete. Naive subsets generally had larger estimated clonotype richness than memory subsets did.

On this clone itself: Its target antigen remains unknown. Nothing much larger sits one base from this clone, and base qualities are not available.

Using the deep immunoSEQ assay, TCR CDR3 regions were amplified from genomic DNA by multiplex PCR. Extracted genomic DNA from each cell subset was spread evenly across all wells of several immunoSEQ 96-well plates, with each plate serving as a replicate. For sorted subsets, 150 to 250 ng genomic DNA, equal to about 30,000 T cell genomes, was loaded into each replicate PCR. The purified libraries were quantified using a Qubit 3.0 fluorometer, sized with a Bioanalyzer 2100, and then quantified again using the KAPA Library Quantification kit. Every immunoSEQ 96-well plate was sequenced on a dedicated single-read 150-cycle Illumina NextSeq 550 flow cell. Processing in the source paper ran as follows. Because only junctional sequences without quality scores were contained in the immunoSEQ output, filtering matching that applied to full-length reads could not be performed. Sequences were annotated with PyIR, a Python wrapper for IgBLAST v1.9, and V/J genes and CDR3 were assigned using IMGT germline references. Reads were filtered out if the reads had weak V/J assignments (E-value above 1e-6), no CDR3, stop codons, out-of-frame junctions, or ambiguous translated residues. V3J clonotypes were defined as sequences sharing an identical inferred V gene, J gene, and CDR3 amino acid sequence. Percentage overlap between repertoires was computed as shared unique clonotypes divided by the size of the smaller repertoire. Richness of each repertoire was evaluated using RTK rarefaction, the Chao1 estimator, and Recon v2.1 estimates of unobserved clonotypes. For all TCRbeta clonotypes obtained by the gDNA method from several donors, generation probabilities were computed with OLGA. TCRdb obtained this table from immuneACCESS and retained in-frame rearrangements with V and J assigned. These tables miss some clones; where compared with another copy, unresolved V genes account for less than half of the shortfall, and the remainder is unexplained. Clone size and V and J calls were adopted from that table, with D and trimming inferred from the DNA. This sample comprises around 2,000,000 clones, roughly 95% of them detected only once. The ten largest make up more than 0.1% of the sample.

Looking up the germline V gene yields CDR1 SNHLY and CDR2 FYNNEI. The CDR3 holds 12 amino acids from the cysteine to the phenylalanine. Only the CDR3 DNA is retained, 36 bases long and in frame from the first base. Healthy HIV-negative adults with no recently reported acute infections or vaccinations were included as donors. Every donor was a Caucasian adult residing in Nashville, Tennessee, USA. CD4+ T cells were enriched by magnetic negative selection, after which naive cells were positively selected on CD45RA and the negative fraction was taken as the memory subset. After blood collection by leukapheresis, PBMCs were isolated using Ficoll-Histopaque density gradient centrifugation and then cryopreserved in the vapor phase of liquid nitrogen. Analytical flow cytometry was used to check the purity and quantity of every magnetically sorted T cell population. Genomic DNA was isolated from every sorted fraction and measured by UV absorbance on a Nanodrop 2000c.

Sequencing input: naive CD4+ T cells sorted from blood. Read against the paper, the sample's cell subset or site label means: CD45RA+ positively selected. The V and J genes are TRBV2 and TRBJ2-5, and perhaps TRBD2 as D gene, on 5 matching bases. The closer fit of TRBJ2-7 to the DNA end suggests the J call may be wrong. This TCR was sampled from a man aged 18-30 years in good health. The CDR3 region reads CASRGSSYEQYF. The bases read TGTGCCAGCAGGGGGAGCTCCTACGAGCAGTACTTC.